What follows are 16 T cell receptor beta chains derived from one specimen sequenced in a study of shared clonotypes between healthy human individuals. Assay: immunoSEQ multiplex PCR; the TCRdb copy retains only in-frame clones and omits some. The table shows over 1.4 million clones, with about 96% occurring only once. Sequencing was carried out using naive CD4+ T cells sorted from blood. The subset denotes: CD45RA+ positively selected. These TCRs come from a man younger than 45 in good health.

V and J are TRBV6-5 and TRBJ2-7; 8 bases are a match to TRBD2. The V gene end was trimmed by 10 bases and the J gene end by 2 bases; junction bases not matched to a gene: 13. CDR1 and CDR2 (germline): MNHEY, SVGAGI. The CDR3 runs to 15 residues. The CDR3 nucleotides read TGTGCCACCCGGACAGCGGGGGAAAGAGCCTACGAGCAGTACTTC. This encodes CATRTAGERAYEQYF.

Notes on this clone: Different DNA sequences within this sample yield the same CDR3. This chain joins TRBV27 and TRBJ2-2; unclear D gene. The germline V and J ends were trimmed by 4 bases and 4 bases, with 7 bases remaining between them. Germline CDR1 reads MNHEY; CDR2 reads SMNVEV (reference sequence). This CDR3 region has 13 residues. The CDR3 DNA follows: TGTGCCAGCAGTTCCGTGGTCACCGGGGAGCTGTTTTTT. This encodes CASSSVVTGELFF.

The chain combines TRBV9 with TRBJ2-1; D call uncertain. The germline V gene encodes CDR1 SGDLS and CDR2 YYNGEE. The CDR3 has 16 amino acids. The V and J ends lost 0 bases and 3 bases respectively, with 13 bases between them. The CDR3 nucleotides are TGTGCCAGCAGCGTAGAGTTGAGACAAGACTACAATGAGCAGTTCTTC. Encoded protein: CASSVELRQDYNEQFF.

Details on this clone: Other DNA sequences in this sample translate to the same CDR3. The chain recombines TRBV28 with TRBJ2-7, with TRBD2 matching 11 bases. The CDR3 is made up of 15 amino acids. Germline values: CDR1 MDHEN, CDR2 SYDVKM. The V gene end was trimmed by 5 bases and the J gene end by 0 bases; junction bases not matched to a gene: 3. CDR3 nucleotide sequence: TGTGCCAGCAGTCGACTAGCGGGAAACTCCTACGAGCAGTACTTC. Amino acid sequence: CASSRLAGNSYEQYF.

The J gene is TRBJ2-3, the V gene TRBV10-3; TRBD1 matches at 10 bases. V trimming: 6 bases; J trimming: 2 bases; junction bases outside the gene matches: 5. From germline, CDR1 is ENHRY and CDR2 SYGVKD. The CDR3 contains 15 residues. The CDR3 loop is CAIRLDRGNTDTQYF. The CDR3 coding sequence is TGTGCCATCAGGCTGGACAGGGGGAACACAGATACGCAGTATTTT.

This chain uses TRBV6-4 with TRBJ1-2; 7 nucleotides agree with TRBD1. CDR3 size: 18 residues. The V and J ends lost 3 bases and 4 bases, in that order; junction bases with no gene match: 17. Germline values: CDR1 MRHNA, CDR2 SNTAGT. Here the CDR3 reads CASSEQGTGVARSYGYTF. For the CDR3, the DNA is TGTGCCAGCAGTGAACAAGGAACAGGGGTAGCTCGTTCCTATGGCTACACCTTC.

The rearrangement uses TRBV19 and TRBJ2-1; perhaps TRBD2 as D (6 bases). Per the germline V gene, CDR1 is LNHDA and CDR2 is SQIVND (reference sequence). The CDR3 spans 15 residues. V shed 3 bases and J shed 2 bases, with 11 bases lying between them. CDR3 bases: TGTGCCAGTAGTATCCGGGACTCTCCCTACAATGAGCAGTTCTTC. The encoded protein is CASSIRDSPYNEQFF.

The CDR3 spells CASTQGPTYEQYF. In DNA, the CDR3 is TGTGCCAGCACACAGGGTCCAACCTACGAGCAGTACTTC. V gene TRBV6-1 combines with J gene TRBJ2-7, with D possibly matching TRBD1 (6 bases). The CDR3 is 13 residues long. Trimming removed 7 bases from V and 2 bases from J, with 12 bases in between. Per the germline V gene, CDR1 is MNHNS and CDR2 is SASEGT.

The chain joins TRBV5-6 to TRBJ2-3; D might be TRBD2 (6 bases). Trimming took off 4 bases at V and 2 bases at J, with 14 bases between the two ends. The CDR3 spans 15 residues. Germline V gene lookup returns CDR1 SGHDT and CDR2 YYEEEE. CDR3 in DNA: TGTGCCAGCAGCCCCTCGCGGGGATCCACAGATACGCAGTATTTT. It is translated as CASSPSRGSTDTQYF.

To note about this clone: The sample carries other DNA sequences with the same CDR3. This sequence joins TRBV30 and TRBJ2-1, with D unresolved. This CDR3 has 11 amino acids. Trimming left V 2 bases short and J 7 bases short, with 6 bases between. From germline, CDR1 is GTSNPN and CDR2 SVGIG (reference sequence). The CDR3 protein is CAWSSLNEQFF. For the CDR3, the DNA is TGTGCCTGGAGTAGCCTAAATGAGCAGTTCTTC.

The chain couples TRBV2 to TRBJ2-3; D might be TRBD2 (6 bases). V dropped 4 bases and J dropped 1 base, with 12 bases sitting between them. The CDR3 length is 15 residues. The germline CDR1 and CDR2 sequences are SNHLY and FYNNEI. Written as DNA, the CDR3 is TGTGCCAGCAGTGTTGCGGGAATTCGCACAGATACGCAGTATTTT. Its translation is CASSVAGIRTDTQYF.

The chain has TRBV7-9 and TRBJ2-5, with 12 bases identical to TRBD1. Germline V gene data show CDR1 as SEHNR and CDR2 as FQNEAQ (reference sequence). With V trimmed by 3 bases and J by 5 bases, 7 bases remained unmatched. The CDR3 runs 16 residues. In DNA form, the CDR3 reads TGTGCCAGCAGCTTTGGGGACAGGGGGCTTCTGGAGACCCAGTACTTC. It specifies CASSFGDRGLLETQYF.

The gene calls are TRBV6-4 and TRBJ1-5; a weak D match, TRBD1 (6 bases). This CDR3 contains 15 residues. CDR1 is MRHNA, CDR2 SNTAGT, per germline. The germline V and J ends were trimmed by 0 bases and 7 bases, with 13 bases remaining between them. The CDR3 reads CASSDSGGLGQPQHF. In DNA form, the CDR3 reads TGTGCCAGCAGTGACTCGGGGGGCCTCGGGCAGCCCCAGCATTTT.

This chain uses TRBV7-9 with TRBJ2-1; no clear D. Germline V lookup: CDR1 SEHNR, CDR2 FQNEAQ (reference sequence). Trimming pared 5 bases from V and 0 bases from J, leaving 20 bases between. This CDR3 region has 18 residues. The CDR3 is CASSRKRSEFGSYNEQFF. CDR3 sequence (DNA): TGTGCCAGCAGCCGAAAAAGGTCAGAATTTGGCTCCTACAATGAGCAGTTCTTC.

The chain is built from TRBV28 and TRBJ2-2; 10 bases are shared with TRBD2. The CDR3 has 16 amino acids. Germline CDR1 MDHEN, CDR2 SYDVKM. Trimming at V came to 6 bases and at J to 6 bases, leaving 10 bases not matched to a gene. The CDR3 here is CASRGTSSGSPGELFF. CDR3 bases: TGTGCCAGCAGGGGGACGTCTAGCGGGAGCCCCGGGGAGCTGTTTTTT.

This clone has only one observation. At one boundary the junction diverges from the germline segment, which might be a read error. This rearrangement joins TRBV29-1 to TRBJ2-4; TRBD1 aligns across 8 bases. The CDR3 is 14 residues long. Per germline, CDR1 SQVTM and CDR2 ANQGSEA. For the CDR3, the DNA is TGCAGCGTCGAAGGACAGGGCCTTAAGGACATTCAGTACTTC. It yields the protein CSVEGQGLKDIQYF.